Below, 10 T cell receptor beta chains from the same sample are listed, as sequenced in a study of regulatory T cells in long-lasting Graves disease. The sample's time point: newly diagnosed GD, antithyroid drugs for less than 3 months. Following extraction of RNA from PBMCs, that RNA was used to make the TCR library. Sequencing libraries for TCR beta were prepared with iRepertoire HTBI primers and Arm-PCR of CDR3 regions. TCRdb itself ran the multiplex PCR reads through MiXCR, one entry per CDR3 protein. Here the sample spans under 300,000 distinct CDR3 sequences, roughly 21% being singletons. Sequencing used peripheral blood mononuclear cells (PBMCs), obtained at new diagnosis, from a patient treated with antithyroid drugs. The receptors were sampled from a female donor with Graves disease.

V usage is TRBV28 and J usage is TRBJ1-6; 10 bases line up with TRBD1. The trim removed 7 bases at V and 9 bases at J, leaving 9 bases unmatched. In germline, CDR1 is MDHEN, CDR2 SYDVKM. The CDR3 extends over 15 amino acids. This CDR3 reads CASTQRDRGSSPLHF. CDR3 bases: TGTGCCAGCACCCAACGGGACAGGGGTAGTTCACCCCTCCACTTT.

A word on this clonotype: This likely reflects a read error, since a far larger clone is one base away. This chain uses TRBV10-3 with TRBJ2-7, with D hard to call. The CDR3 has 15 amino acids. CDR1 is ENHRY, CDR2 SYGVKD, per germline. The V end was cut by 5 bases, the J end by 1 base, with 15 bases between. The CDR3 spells CAISYGGVRSYEQYF. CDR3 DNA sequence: TGTGCCATCAGTTACGGTGGGGTACGGTCCTACGAGCAGTACTTC.

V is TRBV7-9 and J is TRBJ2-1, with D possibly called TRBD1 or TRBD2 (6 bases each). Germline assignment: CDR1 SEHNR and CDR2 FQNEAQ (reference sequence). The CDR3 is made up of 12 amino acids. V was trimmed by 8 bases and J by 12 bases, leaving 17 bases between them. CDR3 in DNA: TGTGCCAGCTTGGAGACGGGGGCTGGGCAGTTCTTC. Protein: CASLETGAGQFF.

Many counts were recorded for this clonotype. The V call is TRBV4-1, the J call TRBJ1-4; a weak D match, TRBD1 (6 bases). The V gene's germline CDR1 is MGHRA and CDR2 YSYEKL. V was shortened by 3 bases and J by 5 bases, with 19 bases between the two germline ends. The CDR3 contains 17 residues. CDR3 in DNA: TGCGCCAGCAGCCAGCCCAGCTCGGGACAACGGAATGAAAAACTGTTTTTT. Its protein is CASSQPSSGQRNEKLFF.

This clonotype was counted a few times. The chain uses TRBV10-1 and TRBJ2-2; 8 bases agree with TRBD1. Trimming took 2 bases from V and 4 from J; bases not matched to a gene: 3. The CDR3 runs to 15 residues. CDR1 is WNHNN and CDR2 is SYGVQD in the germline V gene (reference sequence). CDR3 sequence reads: CASSERTGFTGELFF. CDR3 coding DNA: TGCGCCAGCAGTGAGCGGACAGGGTTCACCGGGGAGCTGTTTTTT.

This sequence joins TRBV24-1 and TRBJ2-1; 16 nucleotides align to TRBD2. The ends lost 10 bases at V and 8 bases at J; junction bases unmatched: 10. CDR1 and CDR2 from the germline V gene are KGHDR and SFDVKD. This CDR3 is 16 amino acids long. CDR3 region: CATDTGTSGGAYEQFF. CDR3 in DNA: TGTGCCACTGATACCGGGACTAGCGGGGGGGCATATGAGCAGTTCTTC.

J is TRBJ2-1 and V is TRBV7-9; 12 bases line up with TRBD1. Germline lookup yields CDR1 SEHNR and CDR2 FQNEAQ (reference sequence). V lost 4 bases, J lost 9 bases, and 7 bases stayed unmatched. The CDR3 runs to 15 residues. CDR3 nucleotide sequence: TGTGCCAGCAGCTCGGGACAGGGGGCTATCAGTGAGCAGTTCTTC. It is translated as CASSSGQGAISEQFF.

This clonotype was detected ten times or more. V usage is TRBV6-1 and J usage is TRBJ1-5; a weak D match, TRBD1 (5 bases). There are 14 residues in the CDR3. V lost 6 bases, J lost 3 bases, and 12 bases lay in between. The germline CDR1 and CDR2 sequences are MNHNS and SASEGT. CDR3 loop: CASRGDSDNQPQHF. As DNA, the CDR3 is TGTGCCAGCAGGGGAGACAGTGACAATCAGCCCCAGCATTTT.

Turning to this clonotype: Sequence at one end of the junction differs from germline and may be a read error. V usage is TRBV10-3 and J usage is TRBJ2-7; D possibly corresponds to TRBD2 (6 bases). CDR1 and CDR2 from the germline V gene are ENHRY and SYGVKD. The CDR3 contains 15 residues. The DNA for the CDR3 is TGTGCCATCAGTGAAGTCAAGGGCAGGGAGGACGAGCAGCACTTC. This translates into CAISEVKGREDEQHF.

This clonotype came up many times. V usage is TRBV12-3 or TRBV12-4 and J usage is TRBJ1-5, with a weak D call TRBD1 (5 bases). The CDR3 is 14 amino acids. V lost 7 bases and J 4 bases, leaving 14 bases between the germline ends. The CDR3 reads CASTLGGGNQPQHF. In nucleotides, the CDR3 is TGTGCCAGCACCTTGGGGGGGGGAAATCAGCCCCAGCATTTT.